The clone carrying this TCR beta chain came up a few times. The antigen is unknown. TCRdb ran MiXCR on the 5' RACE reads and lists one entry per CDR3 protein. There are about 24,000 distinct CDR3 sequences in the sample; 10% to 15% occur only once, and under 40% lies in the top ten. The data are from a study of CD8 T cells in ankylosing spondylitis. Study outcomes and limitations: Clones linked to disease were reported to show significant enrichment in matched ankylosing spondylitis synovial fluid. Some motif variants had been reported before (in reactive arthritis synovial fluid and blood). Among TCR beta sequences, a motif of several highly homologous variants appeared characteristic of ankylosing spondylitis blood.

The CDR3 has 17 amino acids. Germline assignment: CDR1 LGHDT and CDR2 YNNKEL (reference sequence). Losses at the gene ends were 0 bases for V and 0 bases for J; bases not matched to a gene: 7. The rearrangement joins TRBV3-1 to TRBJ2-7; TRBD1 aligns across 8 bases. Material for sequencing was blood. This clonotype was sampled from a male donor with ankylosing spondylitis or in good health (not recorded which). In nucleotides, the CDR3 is TGTGCCAGCAGCCAAGAATCGGGACAGGTTTACTCCTACGAGCAGTACTTC. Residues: CASSQESGQVYSYEQYF.